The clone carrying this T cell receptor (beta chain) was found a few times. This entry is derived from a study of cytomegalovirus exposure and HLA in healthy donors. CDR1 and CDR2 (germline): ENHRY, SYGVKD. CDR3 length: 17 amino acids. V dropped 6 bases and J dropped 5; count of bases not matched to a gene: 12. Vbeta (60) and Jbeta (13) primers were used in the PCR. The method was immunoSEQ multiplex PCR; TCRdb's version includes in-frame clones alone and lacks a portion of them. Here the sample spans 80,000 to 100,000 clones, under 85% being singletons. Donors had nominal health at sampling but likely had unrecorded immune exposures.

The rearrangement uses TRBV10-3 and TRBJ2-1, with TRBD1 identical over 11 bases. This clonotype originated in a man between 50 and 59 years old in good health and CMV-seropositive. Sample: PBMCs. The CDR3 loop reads CAISRDRGTSGNNEQFF. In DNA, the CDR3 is TGTGCCATCAGCAGGGACAGGGGGACAAGTGGTAACAATGAGCAGTTCTTC.